This TCR beta chain is drawn from a study of PD-L1 blockade in urothelial cancer. Time point indicated: pretreatment peripheral blood. Measured with immunoSEQ multiplex PCR; TCRdb has only the in-frame clones, and not every one. The sample has around 63,000 clones, roughly 79% seen once; the top ten hold under 7.5%. This receptor was taken from a man aged 70 or older with urothelial cancer. Source: PBMCs, taken around atezolizumab (anti-PD-L1) treatment.

CDR3 sequence (DNA): TGTGCCAGCAGCCGCTTTACCGGTGTCGGCATTCAGTACTTC. As protein: CASSRFTGVGIQYF. The chain is built from TRBV7-9 and TRBJ2-4; D remains unclear. Trimming stripped 5 bases from V and 9 bases from J, with 17 bases between. The CDR3 totals 14 residues. The germline CDR1 and CDR2 sequences are SEHNR and FQNEAQ (reference sequence).